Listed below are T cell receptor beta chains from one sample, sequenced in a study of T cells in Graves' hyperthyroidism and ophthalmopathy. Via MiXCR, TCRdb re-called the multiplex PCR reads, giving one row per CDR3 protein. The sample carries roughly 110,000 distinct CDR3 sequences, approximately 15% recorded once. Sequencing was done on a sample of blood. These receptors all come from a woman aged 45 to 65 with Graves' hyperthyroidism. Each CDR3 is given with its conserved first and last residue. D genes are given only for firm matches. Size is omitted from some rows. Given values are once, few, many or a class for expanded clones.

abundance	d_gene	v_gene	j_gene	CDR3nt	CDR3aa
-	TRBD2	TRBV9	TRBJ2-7	TGTGCCAGCAGCGCGTCTAGCGGGAGGAGTTTCTACGAGCAGTACTTC	CASSASSGRSFYEQYF
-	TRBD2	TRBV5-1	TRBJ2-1	TGCGCCAGCAGCTCACCGGGACTAGCGGGAGGGCCTAATGACAATGAGCAGTTCTTC	CASSSPGLAGGPNDNEQFF
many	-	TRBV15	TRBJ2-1	TGTGCCACCAGCAGAGAAGGGGGGGCAGTACTTTACAATGAGCAGTTCTTC	CATSREGGAVLYNEQFF
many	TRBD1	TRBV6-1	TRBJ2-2	TGTGCCAGCAGGCCAGGGGGAAGCACCGGGGAGCTGTTTTTT	CASRPGGSTGELFF
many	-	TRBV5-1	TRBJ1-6	TGCGCCAGCAGCTTGGGGGCTCCCTCCTATAATTCACCCCTCCACTTT	CASSLGAPSYNSPLHF
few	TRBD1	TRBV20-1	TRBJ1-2	TGCAGTGTCCCGACAGGGGAATATGGCTACACCTTC	CSVPTGEYGYTF
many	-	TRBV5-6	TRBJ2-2	TGTGCCAGCAGCTTGGGTGGCGGCGCGAACACCGGGGAGCTGTTTTTT	CASSLGGGANTGELFF
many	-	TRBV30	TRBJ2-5	TGTGCCTGGAGTGATGCATGGAAGGCCCAGTACTTC	CAWSDAWKAQYF
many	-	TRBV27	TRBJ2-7	TGTGCCAGCAGTTTGAAGCCTGGCTCCTACGAGCAGTACTTC	CASSLKPGSYEQYF
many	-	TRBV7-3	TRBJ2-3	TGTGCCAGCAGCTCCTCTGCTGGTGGGTACGCGCAGTATTTT	CASSSSAGGYAQYF
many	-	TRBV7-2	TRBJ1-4	TGTGCCAGCAGCCCTCGTTCGGGGGCGAATGAAAAACTGTTTTTT	CASSPRSGANEKLFF
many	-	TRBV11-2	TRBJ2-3	TGTGCTACCTCTCGACAGGACGCCACAGATACGCAGTATTTT	CATSRQDATDTQYF
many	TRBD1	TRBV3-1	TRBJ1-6	TGTGCCAGCAGTCCAGACAGGGACCCCAGCTCCTATAATTCACCCCTCCACTTT	CASSPDRDPSSYNSPLHF
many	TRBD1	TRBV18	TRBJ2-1	TGTGCCAGCTCCCCTAGGACAGGGGGCCACAATGAGCAGTTCTTC	CASSPRTGGHNEQFF
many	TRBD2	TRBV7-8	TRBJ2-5	TGTGCCAGCAGCCCACAAAGACTAGCGGGTCAAGAGACCCAGTACTTC	CASSPQRLAGQETQYF
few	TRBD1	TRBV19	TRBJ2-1	TGTGCCAGTAGTCTACCGGGACAGACGAACAATGAGCAGTTCTTC	CASSLPGQTNNEQFF
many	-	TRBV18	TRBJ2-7	TGTGCCAGCTCACCAGTAGCGGCCTACGAGCAGTACTTC	CASSPVAAYEQYF
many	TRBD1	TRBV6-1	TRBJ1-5	TGTGCGGCCGGGACAGGGCTTCGGGAAGGGGGGCAGCCCCAGCATTTT	CAAGTGLREGGQPQHF
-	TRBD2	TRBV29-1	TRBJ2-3	TGCAGCGTTGATATGACTAGCGGGAGACCCACAGATACGCAGTATTTT	CSVDMTSGRPTDTQYF
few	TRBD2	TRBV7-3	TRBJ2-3	TGTGCCAGCAGCTTAAGTGCGGGAGGGAGCACAGATACGCAGTATTTT	CASSLSAGGSTDTQYF
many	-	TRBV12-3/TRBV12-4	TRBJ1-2	TGTGCCAGCAGTGCCGTTTTTCCCCGGGAGGGCTACACCTTC	CASSAVFPREGYTF
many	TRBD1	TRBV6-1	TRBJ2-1	TGTGCCAGCAGTGATCCACAGGGGGTTACATCCTACAATGAGCAGTTCTTC	CASSDPQGVTSYNEQFF
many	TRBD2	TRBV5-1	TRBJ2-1	TGCGCCAGCAGCACAGCGGGAGGGGGCTACAATGAGCAGTTCTTC	CASSTAGGGYNEQFF
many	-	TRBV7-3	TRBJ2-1	TGTGCCAGCAGCGCCACGGCGGGTTCCTACAATGAGCAGTTCTTC	CASSATAGSYNEQFF
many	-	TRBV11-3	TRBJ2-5	TGTGCCAGCAGCTTAAACGTACGGGAGACCCAGTACTTC	CASSLNVRETQYF
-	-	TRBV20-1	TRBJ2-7	TGCAGTGCCACCGGGACTTCAGGGGCCGCCAGGGGGGAGCAGTACTTC	CSATGTSGAARGEQYF
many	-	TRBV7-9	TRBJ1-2	TGTGCCAGCAGCTTAGGATATTCCTATGGCTACACCTTC	CASSLGYSYGYTF
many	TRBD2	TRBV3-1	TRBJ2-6	TGTGCCAGCAGCCAACTAGCGGGAGTTCGTCCTCTCCTCTCTGGGGCCAACGTCCTGACTTTC	CASSQLAGVRPLLSGANVLTF
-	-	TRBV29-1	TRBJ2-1	TGCAGCGTTGATGTGGTAGAGAATGAGCAGTTCTTC	CSVDVVENEQFF
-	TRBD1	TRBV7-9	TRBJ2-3	TGTGCCAGCAGCTCCGGACAGGGGTTGACAGATACGCAGTATTTT	CASSSGQGLTDTQYF
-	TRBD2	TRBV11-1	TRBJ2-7	TGTGCCAGCAGCTTAGGAAGCGGGAGGGGGACCTACGAGCAGTACTTC	CASSLGSGRGTYEQYF
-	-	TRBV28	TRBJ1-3	TGTGCCAGCAGTTGGGCATTACAGAGACCGAGCTCTGGAAACACCATATATTTT	CASSWALQRPSSGNTIYF
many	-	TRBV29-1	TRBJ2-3	TGCAGCGTTGCATCGTTGTGGGAGGGGGGAGATACGCAGTATTTT	CSVASLWEGGDTQYF
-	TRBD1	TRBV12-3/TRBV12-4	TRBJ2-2	TGTGCCAGCAGTCGACCTAACCTGACAGGGTTCTACCCAAACACCGGGGAGCTGTTTTTT	CASSRPNLTGFYPNTGELFF
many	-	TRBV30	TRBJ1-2	TGTGCCTGGAAAGGGCCGGATACTATGGGTAGCTACACCTTC	CAWKGPDTMGSYTF
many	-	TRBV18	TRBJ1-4	TGTGCCAGCTCACCCGGGACAAGGGAAAAACTGTTTTTT	CASSPGTREKLFF
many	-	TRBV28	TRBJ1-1	TGTGCCAGCACCGAAGGCCAGGGAGCGGCTGAAGCTTTCTTT	CASTEGQGAAEAFF
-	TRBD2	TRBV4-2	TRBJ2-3	TGTGCCAGCAGCCAAGATACAGCGGGGGGAGTACAAGATACGCAGTATTTT	CASSQDTAGGVQDTQYF
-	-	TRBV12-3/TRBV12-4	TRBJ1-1	TGTGCCAGCAGCGTTGGCGCTGAAGCTTTCTTT	CASSVGAEAFF
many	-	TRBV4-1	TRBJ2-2	TGCGCCAGCAGCCAATGGGGGTACACCGGGGAGCTGTTTTTT	CASSQWGYTGELFF
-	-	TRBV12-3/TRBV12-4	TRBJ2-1	-	CASREGVADTQYFGPGTYNEQFF
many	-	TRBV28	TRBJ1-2	TGTGCCAGCAGTCCGCCGGGACTCCGGGGCGTAAGCTATGGCTACACCTTC	CASSPPGLRGVSYGYTF
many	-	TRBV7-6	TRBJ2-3	TGTGCCAGCAGCTTAATCGCAGATACGCAGTATTTT	CASSLIADTQYF
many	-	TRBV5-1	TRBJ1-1	TGCGCCAGCAGCTTTGATACAGGAAACCCTGAAGCTTTCTTT	CASSFDTGNPEAFF
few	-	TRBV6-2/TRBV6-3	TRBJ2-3	TGTGCCAGCAGCCGCTCCTCCTACGGGAGAGAAGATACGCAGTATTTT	CASSRSSYGREDTQYF
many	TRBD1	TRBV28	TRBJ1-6	TGTGCCAGCAGTACAGGGGATTCACCCCTCCACTTT	CASSTGDSPLHF
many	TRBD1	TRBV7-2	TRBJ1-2	TGTGCCAGCAGCCCCGACAGGGGCTATGGCTACACCTTC	CASSPDRGYGYTF
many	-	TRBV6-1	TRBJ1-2	TGTGCCAGCAGTGGTCCTGCCTTGATGGCGGGCGATGGCTACACCTTC	CASSGPALMAGDGYTF
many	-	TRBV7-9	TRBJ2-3	TGTGCCAGCAGCTTATTTGGGGGAGATACGCAGTATTTT	CASSLFGGDTQYF
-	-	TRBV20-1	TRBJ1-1	TGCAGTGCTAGGGATCTTATGCAGGACACTGAAGCTTTCTTT	CSARDLMQDTEAFF
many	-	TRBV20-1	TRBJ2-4	TGCAGTGCTAGTAGGCTAGCCAAAAACATTCAGTACTTC	CSASRLAKNIQYF
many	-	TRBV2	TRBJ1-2	TGTGCCAGCAACCAACGGGGGGGCTATGGCTACACCTTC	CASNQRGGYGYTF
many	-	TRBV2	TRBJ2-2	TGTGCCAGCAGTGGGACTATGGGGTTGGGCGGGGAGCTGTTTTTT	CASSGTMGLGGELFF
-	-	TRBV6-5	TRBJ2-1	TGTGCCAGCAGTTACATGTCCGAGCAGTTCTTC	CASSYMSEQFF
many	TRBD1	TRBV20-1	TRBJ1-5	TGCAGTGCTCCAGATGGGACAGCGGATCAGCCCCAGCATTTT	CSAPDGTADQPQHF
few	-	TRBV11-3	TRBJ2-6	TGTGCCAGCAGCTTAGGTGACAGTAACCCTGGGGCCAACGTCCTGACTTTC	CASSLGDSNPGANVLTF
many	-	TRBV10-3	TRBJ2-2	TGTGCCATCAGTGGATGGTCCGGGACTTCGTACGCGAACACCGGGGAGCTGTTTTTT	CAISGWSGTSYANTGELFF
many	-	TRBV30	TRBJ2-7	TGTGCCTGGAGTGTGCCGGGACACCGCTACGAGCAGTACTTC	CAWSVPGHRYEQYF
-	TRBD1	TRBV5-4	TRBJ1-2	TGTGCCAGCAGCTTGAGAATGCCCACAGGGACAGGCGGTGGCTACACCTTC	CASSLRMPTGTGGGYTF